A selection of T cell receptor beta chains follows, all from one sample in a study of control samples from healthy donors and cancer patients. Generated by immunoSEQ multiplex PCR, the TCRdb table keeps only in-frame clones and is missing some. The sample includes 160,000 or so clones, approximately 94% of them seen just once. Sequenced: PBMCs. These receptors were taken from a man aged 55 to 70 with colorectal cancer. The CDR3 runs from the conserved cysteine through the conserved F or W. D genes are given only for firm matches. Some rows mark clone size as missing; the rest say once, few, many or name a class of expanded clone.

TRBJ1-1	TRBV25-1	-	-	TGTGCCAGCAGTGTCGAGCCAAGAGTCACTGAAGCTTTCTTT	CASSVEPRVTEAFF
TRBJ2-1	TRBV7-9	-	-	TGTGCCAGCAGCGTCGGGCGTCGGCAGTTCTTC	CASSVGRRQFF
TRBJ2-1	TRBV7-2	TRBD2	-	TGTGCCAGCAGCGGCCTCGGGGTAGCGGGGTACAATGAGCAGTTCTTC	CASSGLGVAGYNEQFF
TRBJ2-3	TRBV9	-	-	TGTGCCAGCAGCTCCGGCACAGATACGCAGTATTTT	CASSSGTDTQYF
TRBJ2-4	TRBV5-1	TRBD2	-	TGCGCCAGCAGCCCGGGGACTAGCGGGGTGCGGTGGGACATTCAGTACTTC	CASSPGTSGVRWDIQYF
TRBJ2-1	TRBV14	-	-	TGTGCCAGCAGCCATCCCCACAGGAATGAGCAGTTCTTC	CASSHPHRNEQFF
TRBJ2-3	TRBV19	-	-	TGTGCCAGTATGTCCGGCGGGGGCACAGATACGCAGTATTTT	CASMSGGGTDTQYF
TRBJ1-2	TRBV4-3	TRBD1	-	TGCGCCAGCAGCCAAGACTTGGGACAGAAATCTAACTATGGCTACACCTTC	CASSQDLGQKSNYGYTF
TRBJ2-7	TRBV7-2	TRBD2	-	TGTGCCAGCAGCTTGGGAAGCGGGGGGAGGGCCTACGAGCAGTACTTC	CASSLGSGGRAYEQYF
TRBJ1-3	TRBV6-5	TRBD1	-	TGTGCCAGCAGTTGGACAGGGGGCACAGGAAACACCATATATTTT	CASSWTGGTGNTIYF
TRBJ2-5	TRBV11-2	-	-	TGTGCCAGCAGCCCCCAGACCAACACGAGGGAGACCCAGTACTTC	CASSPQTNTRETQYF
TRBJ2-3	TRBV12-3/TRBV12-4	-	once	TGTGCCAGCAGTTTAGAAGTAGCGGATACGCAGTATTTT	CASSLEVADTQYF
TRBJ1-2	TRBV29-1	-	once	TGCAGCGTTGCGGCAGGGATCGTAGGCTACACCTTC	CSVAAGIVGYTF
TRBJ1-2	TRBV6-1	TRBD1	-	TGTGCCAGCAGTGAAAGGACAGGGGCCAACTATGGCTACACCTTC	CASSERTGANYGYTF
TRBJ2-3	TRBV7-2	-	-	TGTGCCAGCAGCTTCCTGGGGGGCACAGATACGCAGTATTTT	CASSFLGGTDTQYF
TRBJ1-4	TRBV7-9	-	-	TGTGCCAGCAGCCAAATGGACGCAACTAATGAAAAACTGTTTTTT	CASSQMDATNEKLFF